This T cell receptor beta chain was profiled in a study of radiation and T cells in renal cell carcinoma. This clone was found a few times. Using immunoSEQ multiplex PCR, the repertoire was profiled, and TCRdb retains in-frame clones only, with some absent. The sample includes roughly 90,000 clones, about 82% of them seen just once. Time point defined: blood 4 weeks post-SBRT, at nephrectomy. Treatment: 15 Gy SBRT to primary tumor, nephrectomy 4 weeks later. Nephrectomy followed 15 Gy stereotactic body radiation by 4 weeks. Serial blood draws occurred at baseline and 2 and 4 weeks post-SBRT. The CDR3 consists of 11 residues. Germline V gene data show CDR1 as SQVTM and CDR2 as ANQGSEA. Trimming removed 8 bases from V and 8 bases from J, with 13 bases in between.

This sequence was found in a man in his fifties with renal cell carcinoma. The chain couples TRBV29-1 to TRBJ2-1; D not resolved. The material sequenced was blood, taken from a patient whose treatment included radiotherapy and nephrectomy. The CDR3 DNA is TGCAGCCTGTGGAAGGGTGATGAGCAGTTCTTC. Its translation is CSLWKGDEQFF.